The clone carrying this TCR beta chain was recorded only once. The data derive from a study of blood T cell repertoires in COVID-19. Whole-study context: Whether acute or convalescent, the COVID-19 samples came from the United States, Italy and Spain. Nucleic acid was either cDNA or gDNA, and it came from T cells, B-cell-depleted T cells, or PBMCs.

Germline assignment: CDR1 SGHTA and CDR2 FQGNSA. V was pared by 4 bases and J by 6 bases, with 5 bases of the junction left unmatched. The CDR3 has 14 amino acids. Per the original data handling: Reference gene primer amplification in the assay estimated nucleated cell counts. Profiling relied on immunoSEQ multiplex PCR, and the TCRdb table lists in-frame clones only, not all of them. D and trimming were read from the DNA, whereas the V and J calls and clone size are those reported in that table. The sample has about 380,000 clones; roughly 90% are singletons. The J gene is TRBJ1-2, the V gene TRBV7-2; TRBD1 aligns across 10 bases. The sample was peripheral blood. This sequence originates from a man aged 35-49 years with acute or convalescent COVID-19. The CDR3 coding sequence is TGTGCCAGCAGCTCAGGACAGGGGGGGAATGGCTACACCTTC. Residues: CASSSGQGGNGYTF.